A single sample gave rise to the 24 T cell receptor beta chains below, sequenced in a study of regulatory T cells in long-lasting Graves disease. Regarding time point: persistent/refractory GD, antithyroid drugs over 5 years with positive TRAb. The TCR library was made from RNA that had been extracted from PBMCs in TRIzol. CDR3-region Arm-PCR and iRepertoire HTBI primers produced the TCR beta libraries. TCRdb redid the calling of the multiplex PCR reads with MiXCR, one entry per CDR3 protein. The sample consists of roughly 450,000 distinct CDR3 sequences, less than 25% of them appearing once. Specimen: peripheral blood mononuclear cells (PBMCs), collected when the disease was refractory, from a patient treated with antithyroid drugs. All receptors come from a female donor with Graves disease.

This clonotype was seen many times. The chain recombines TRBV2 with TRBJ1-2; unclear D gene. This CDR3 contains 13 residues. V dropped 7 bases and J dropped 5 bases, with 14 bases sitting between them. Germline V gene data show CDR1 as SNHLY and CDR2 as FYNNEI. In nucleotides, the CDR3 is TGTGCCAGCACGCCCCGGACGGGGTATGGCTACACCTTC. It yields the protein CASTPRTGYGYTF.

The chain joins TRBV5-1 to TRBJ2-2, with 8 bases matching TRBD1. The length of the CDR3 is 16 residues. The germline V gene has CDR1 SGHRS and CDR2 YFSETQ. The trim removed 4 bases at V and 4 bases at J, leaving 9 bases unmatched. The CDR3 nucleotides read TGCGCCAGCAGCCCCAAGCCCAGGGGGCCCACCGGGGAGCTGTTTTTT. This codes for CASSPKPRGPTGELFF.

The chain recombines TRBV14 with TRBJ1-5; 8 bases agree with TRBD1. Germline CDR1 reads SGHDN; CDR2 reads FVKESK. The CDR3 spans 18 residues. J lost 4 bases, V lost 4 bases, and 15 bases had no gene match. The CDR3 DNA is TGTGCCAGCAGCCTCATAACAGGGGGTCGCCTCGGAAATCAGCCCCAGCATTTT. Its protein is CASSLITGGRLGNQPQHF.

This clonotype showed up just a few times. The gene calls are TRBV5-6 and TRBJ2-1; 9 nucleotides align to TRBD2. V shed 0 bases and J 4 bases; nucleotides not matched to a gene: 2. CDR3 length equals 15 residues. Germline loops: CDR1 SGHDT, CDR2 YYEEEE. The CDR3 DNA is TGTGCCAGCAGCTTGGCGCTAGCGGGGTACAATGAGCAGTTCTTC. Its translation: CASSLALAGYNEQFF.

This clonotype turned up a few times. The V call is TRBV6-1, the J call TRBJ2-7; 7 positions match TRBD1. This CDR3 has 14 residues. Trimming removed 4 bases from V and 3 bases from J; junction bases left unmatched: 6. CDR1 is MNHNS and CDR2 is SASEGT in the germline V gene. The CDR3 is CASSVSQGVYEQYF. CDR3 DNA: TGTGCCAGCAGTGTTTCGCAGGGGGTCTACGAGCAGTACTTC.

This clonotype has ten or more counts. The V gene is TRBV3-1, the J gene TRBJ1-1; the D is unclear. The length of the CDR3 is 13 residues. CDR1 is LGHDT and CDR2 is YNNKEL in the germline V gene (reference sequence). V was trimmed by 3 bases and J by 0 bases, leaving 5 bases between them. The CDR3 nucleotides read TGTGCCAGCAGCCATGGGTTGAACACTGAAGCTTTCTTT. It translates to CASSHGLNTEAFF.

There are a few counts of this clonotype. The CDR3 nucleotides are TGTGCCAGCAGCCAGAGGGCCGGGAGCTACGAGCAGTACTTC. Protein product: CASSQRAGSYEQYF. J is TRBJ2-7 and V is TRBV14; D may be TRBD2 (6 bases). Germline CDR1 is SGHDN and CDR2 is FVKESK. V shed 3 bases and J shed 3 bases, with 12 bases lying between them. This CDR3 contains 14 residues.

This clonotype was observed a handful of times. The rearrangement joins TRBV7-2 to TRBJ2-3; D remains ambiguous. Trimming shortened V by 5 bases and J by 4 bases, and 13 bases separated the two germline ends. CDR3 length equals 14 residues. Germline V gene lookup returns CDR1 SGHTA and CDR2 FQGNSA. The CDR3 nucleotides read TGTGCCAGCAGCATGGTTCTGGCCCCAGATACGCAGTATTTT. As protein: CASSMVLAPDTQYF. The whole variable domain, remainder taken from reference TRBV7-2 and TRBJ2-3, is GAGVSQSPSNKVTEKGKDVELRCDPISGHTALYWYRQSLGQGLEFLIYFQGNSAPDKSGLPSDRFSAERTGGSVSTLTIQRTQQEDSAVYLCASSMVLAPDTQYFGPGTRLTVL.

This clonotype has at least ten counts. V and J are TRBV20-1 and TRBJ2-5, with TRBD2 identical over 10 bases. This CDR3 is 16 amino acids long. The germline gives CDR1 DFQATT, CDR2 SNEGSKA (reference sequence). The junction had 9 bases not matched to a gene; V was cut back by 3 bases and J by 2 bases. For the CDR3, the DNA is TGCAGTGCTAGGCACTGGAAGCGGGAGGGACAAGAGACCCAGTACTTC. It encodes CSARHWKREGQETQYF.

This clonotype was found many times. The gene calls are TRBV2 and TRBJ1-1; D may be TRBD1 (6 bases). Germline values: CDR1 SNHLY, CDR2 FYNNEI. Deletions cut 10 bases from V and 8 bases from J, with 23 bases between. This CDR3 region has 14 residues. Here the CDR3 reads CAITLRQASYEAFF. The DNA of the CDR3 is TGTGCCATCACACTAAGACAGGCGAGTTACGAAGCTTTCTTT.

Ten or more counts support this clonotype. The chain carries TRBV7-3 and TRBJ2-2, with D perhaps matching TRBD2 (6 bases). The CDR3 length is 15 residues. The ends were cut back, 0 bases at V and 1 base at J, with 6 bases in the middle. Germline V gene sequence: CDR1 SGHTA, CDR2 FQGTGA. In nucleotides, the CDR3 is TGTGCCAGCAGCTTAACGGGGGGGAACACCGGGGAGCTGTTTTTT. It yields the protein CASSLTGGNTGELFF.

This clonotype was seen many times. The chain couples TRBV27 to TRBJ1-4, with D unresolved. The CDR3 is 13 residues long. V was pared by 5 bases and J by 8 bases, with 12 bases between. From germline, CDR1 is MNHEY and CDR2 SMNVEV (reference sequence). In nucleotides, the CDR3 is TGTGCCAGCAGTGAAACAACCCCGGAAAAACTGTTTTTT. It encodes CASSETTPEKLFF.

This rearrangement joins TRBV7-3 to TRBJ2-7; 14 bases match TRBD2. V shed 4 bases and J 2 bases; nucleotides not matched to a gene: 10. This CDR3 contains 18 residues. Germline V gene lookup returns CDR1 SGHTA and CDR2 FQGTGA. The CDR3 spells CASSSGTSGREPPYEQYF. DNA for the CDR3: TGTGCCAGCAGCTCCGGGACTAGCGGGAGAGAACCCCCCTACGAGCAGTACTTC.

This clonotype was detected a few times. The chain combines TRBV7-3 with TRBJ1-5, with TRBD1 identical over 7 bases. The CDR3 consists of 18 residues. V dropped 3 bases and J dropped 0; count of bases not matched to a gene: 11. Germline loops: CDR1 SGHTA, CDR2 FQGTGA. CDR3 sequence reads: CASSFSRDSDDSNQPQHF. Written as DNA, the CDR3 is TGTGCCAGCAGCTTCTCTCGGGACAGTGATGATAGCAATCAGCCCCAGCATTTT.

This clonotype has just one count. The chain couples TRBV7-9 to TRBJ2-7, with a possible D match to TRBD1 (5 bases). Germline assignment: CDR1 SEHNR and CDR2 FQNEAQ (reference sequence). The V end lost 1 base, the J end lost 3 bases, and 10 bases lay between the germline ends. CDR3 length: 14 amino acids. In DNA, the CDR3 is TGTGCCAGCAGCTTAGACGACAGTAACTACGAGCAGTACTTC. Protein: CASSLDDSNYEQYF. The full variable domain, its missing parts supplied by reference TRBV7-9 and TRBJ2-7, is DTGVSQNPRHKITKRGQNVTFRCDPISEHNRLYWYRQTLGQGPEFLTYFQNEAQLEKSRLLSDRFSAERPKGSFSTLEIQRTEQGDSAMYLCASSLDDSNYEQYFGPGTRLTVT.

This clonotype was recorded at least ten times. The CDR3: CASRSKGSYEQYF. DNA of the CDR3: TGTGCCAGCAGATCTAAGGGTTCCTACGAGCAGTACTTC. The chain has TRBV7-8 and TRBJ2-7; D is unclear. Trimming left V 6 bases short and J 1 base short, with 10 bases between. The CDR3 sequence is 13 residues long. CDR1 SGHVS and CDR2 FQNEAQ come from the germline V gene.

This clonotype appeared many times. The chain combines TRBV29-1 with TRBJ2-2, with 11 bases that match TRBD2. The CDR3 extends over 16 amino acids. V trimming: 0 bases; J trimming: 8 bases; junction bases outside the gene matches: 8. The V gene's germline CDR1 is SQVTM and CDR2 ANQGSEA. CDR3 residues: CSVEDISGRVRGELFF. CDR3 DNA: TGCAGCGTTGAAGATATTAGCGGGAGGGTCCGAGGGGAGCTGTTTTTT.

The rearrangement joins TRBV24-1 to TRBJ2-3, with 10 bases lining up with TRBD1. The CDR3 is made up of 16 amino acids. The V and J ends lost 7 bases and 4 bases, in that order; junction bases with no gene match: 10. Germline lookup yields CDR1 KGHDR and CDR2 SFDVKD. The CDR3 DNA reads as TGTGCCACCAGCGCCTCGGGACAGGGGCCCTCAGATACGCAGTATTTT. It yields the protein CATSASGQGPSDTQYF.

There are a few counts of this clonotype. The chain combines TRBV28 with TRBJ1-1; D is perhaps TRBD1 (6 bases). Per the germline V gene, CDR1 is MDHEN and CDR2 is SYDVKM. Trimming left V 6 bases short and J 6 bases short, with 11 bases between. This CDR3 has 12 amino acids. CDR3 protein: CASRKGGAEAFF. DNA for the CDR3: TGTGCCAGCAGAAAGGGGGGGGCTGAAGCTTTCTTT.

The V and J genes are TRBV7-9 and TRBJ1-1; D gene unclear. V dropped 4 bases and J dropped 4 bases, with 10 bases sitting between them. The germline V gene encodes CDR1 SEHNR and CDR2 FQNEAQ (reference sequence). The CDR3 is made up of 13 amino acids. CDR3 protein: CASSSSKGTEAFF. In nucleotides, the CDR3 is TGTGCCAGCAGCTCCTCAAAGGGCACTGAAGCTTTCTTT.

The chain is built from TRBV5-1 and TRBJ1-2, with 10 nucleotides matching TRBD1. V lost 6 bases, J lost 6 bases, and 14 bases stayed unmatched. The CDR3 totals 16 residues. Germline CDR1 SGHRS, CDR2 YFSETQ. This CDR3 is CASKIYGDRGENGYTF. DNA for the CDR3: TGCGCCAGCAAGATCTATGGGGACAGGGGAGAGAATGGCTACACCTTC. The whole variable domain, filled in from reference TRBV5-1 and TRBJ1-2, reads KAGVTQTPRYLIKTRGQQVTLSCSPISGHRSVSWYQQTPGQGLQFLFEYFSETQRNKGNFPGRFSGRQFSNSRSEMNVSTLELGDSALYLCASKIYGDRGENGYTFGSGTRLTVV.

CDR3 loop: CASSVSGTGAGELFF. The CDR3 DNA is TGTGCCAGCAGCGTATCCGGGACAGGGGCCGGGGAGCTGTTTTTT. V and J are TRBV3-1 and TRBJ2-2; 10 bases line up with TRBD1. The CDR3 covers 15 residues. The germline CDR1 and CDR2 sequences are LGHDT and YNNKEL (reference sequence). The V segment lost 5 bases and the J segment 6 bases; nucleotides outside the gene matches: 6.

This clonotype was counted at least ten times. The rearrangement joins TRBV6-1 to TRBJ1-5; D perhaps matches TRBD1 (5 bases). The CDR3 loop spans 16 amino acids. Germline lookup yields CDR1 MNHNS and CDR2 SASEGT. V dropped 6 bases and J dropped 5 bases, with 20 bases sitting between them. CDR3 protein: CASRSLVEGPHQPQHF. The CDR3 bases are TGTGCCAGCAGATCCCTAGTGGAGGGGCCCCATCAGCCCCAGCATTTT.

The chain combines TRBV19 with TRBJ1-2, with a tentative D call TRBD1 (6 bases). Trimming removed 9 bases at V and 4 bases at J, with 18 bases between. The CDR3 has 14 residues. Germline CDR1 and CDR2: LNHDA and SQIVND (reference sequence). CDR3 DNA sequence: TGTGCCAGCCTGGGGGGGGCGCGTGTCTATGGCTACACCTTC. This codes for CASLGGARVYGYTF. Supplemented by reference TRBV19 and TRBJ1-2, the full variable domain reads DGGITQSPKYLFRKEGQNVTLSCEQNLNHDAMYWYRQDPGQGLRLIYYSQIVNDFQKGDIAEGYSVSREKKESFPLTVTSAQKNPTAFYLCASLGGARVYGYTFGSGTRLTVV.